Listed below are T cell receptor beta chains from one sample, sequenced in a study of blood T cell repertoires in COVID-19. TCRdb's copy holds only in-frame clones and misses some; the assay was immunoSEQ multiplex PCR. Of roughly 250,000 clones in the sample, 70% to 90% were seen once. Sample: peripheral blood. The receptor set was obtained from a woman aged 40-49 years who had recovered from COVID-19. CDR3s include the opening cysteine and the closing phenylalanine or tryptophan. Each record gives: D gene, V gene, clone size, J gene, CDR3 DNA, CDR3 protein. A D gene is named only where the DNA matches it firmly. Only some rows state a clone size, as once, few, many or a class for expanded clones.

d_gene: TRBD1; v_gene: TRBV7-9; abundance: .; j_gene: TRBJ1-4; CDR3nt: TGTGCCAGCAGCTTAACAGGGGAAGGTGGTGAAAAACTGTTTTTT; CDR3aa: CASSLTGEGGEKLFF
d_gene: TRBD2; v_gene: TRBV6-1; abundance: .; j_gene: TRBJ2-4; CDR3nt: TGTGCCAGCAGTGAAACCGGACTAGAAGACGGATTGATGACAGCCAAAAACATTCAGTACTTC; CDR3aa: CASSETGLEDGLMTAKNIQYF
d_gene: TRBD2; v_gene: TRBV6-2/TRBV6-3; abundance: .; j_gene: TRBJ2-1; CDR3nt: TGTGCCAGCAGTAGGGATCGAGGCGGGAGGGGGAATGAGCAGTTCTTC; CDR3aa: CASSRDRGGRGNEQFF
d_gene: TRBD2; v_gene: TRBV3-1/TRBV3-2; abundance: .; j_gene: TRBJ2-5; CDR3nt: TGTGCCAGCAGCCACTTGACTAGCGGGGGAGGAGAGACCCAGTACTTC; CDR3aa: CASSHLTSGGGETQYF
d_gene: TRBD1; v_gene: TRBV3-1/TRBV3-2; abundance: few; j_gene: TRBJ1-5; CDR3nt: TGTGCCAGCAGCCCGAGACAGGGGCAGAATCAGCCCCAGCATTTT; CDR3aa: CASSPRQGQNQPQHF
d_gene: TRBD2; v_gene: TRBV19; abundance: .; j_gene: TRBJ2-7; CDR3nt: TGTGCCAGTAGTATTGATGGCCTAGCGGGATTCTACGAGCAGTACTTC; CDR3aa: CASSIDGLAGFYEQYF
d_gene: .; v_gene: TRBV6-2/TRBV6-3; abundance: .; j_gene: TRBJ1-1; CDR3nt: TGTGCCAGCAGCGACCCAGGGGCGCGGACTGAAGCTTTCTTT; CDR3aa: CASSDPGARTEAFF
d_gene: TRBD2; v_gene: TRBV4-3; abundance: .; j_gene: TRBJ2-5; CDR3nt: TGCGCCAGCAGCCAAGATCGGGGGGGGACCCAGTACTTC; CDR3aa: CASSQDRGGTQYF
d_gene: TRBD2; v_gene: TRBV9; abundance: .; j_gene: TRBJ2-2; CDR3nt: TGTGCCAGCAGGGAAGCGGGGCGCGGCACCGGGGAGCTGTTTTTT; CDR3aa: CASREAGRGTGELFF
d_gene: TRBD1; v_gene: TRBV6-5; abundance: .; j_gene: TRBJ2-7; CDR3nt: TGTGCCAGCAGTTACAGGGGAGGGACAGGGTACGAGCAGTACTTC; CDR3aa: CASSYRGGTGYEQYF
d_gene: TRBD2; v_gene: TRBV11-3; abundance: .; j_gene: TRBJ2-2; CDR3nt: TGTGCCAGCAGCTTCCCTAGGACTAGCGGGAACACCGGGGAGCTGTTTTTT; CDR3aa: CASSFPRTSGNTGELFF
d_gene: .; v_gene: TRBV6-5; abundance: .; j_gene: TRBJ1-6; CDR3nt: TGTGCCAGCAATATCGGATCGGGAGTTTCACCCCTCCACTTT; CDR3aa: CASNIGSGVSPLHF
d_gene: .; v_gene: TRBV3-1/TRBV3-2; abundance: .; j_gene: TRBJ2-5; CDR3nt: TGTGCCAGCAGCCAAGGAGGGGGGAGGGCTCCTGGGACCCAGTACTTC; CDR3aa: CASSQGGGRAPGTQYF
d_gene: .; v_gene: TRBV6-5; abundance: .; j_gene: TRBJ1-2; CDR3nt: TGTGCCAGCAGTTACTCGGACAGATATGGCTACACCTTC; CDR3aa: CASSYSDRYGYTF
d_gene: .; v_gene: TRBV14; abundance: .; j_gene: TRBJ1-1; CDR3nt: TGTGCCAGCACCCACGCGGGGGTTAACACTGAAGCTTTCTTT; CDR3aa: CASTHAGVNTEAFF
d_gene: TRBD1; v_gene: TRBV13; abundance: .; j_gene: TRBJ2-2; CDR3nt: TGTGCCAGCAGCCCCGGGACAGGGCCGAACACCGGGGAGCTGTTTTTT; CDR3aa: CASSPGTGPNTGELFF
d_gene: .; v_gene: TRBV6-4; abundance: few; j_gene: TRBJ1-5; CDR3nt: TGTGCCAGCACCGACCCCCAGGGCAGGCAGCCCCAGCATTTT; CDR3aa: CASTDPQGRQPQHF
d_gene: .; v_gene: TRBV11-2; abundance: .; j_gene: TRBJ2-3; CDR3nt: TGTGCCAGCAGCTCCCGGGGGGGGACAGTTAGGGCGGATACGCAGTATTTT; CDR3aa: CASSSRGGTVRADTQYF
d_gene: .; v_gene: TRBV4-2; abundance: .; j_gene: TRBJ2-1; CDR3nt: TGTGCCAGCAGCCAAGTCGATAGCTCCTACAATGAGCAGTTCTTC; CDR3aa: CASSQVDSSYNEQFF
d_gene: .; v_gene: TRBV27; abundance: .; j_gene: TRBJ2-3; CDR3nt: TGTGCCAGCAGCCCCGGGGCTAGCGGCACAGATACGCAGTATTTT; CDR3aa: CASSPGASGTDTQYF
d_gene: TRBD1; v_gene: TRBV4-1; abundance: .; j_gene: TRBJ1-5; CDR3nt: TGCGCCAGCAGCCGTCCGGGACAGGGGGAAGGCGATCAGCCCCAGCATTTT; CDR3aa: CASSRPGQGEGDQPQHF
d_gene: .; v_gene: TRBV19; abundance: once; j_gene: TRBJ2-5; CDR3nt: TGTGCCAGTAGTATAGACACAGAAGAGACCCAGTACTTC; CDR3aa: CASSIDTEETQYF
d_gene: .; v_gene: TRBV5-5; abundance: .; j_gene: TRBJ1-5; CDR3nt: TGTGCCAGCAGCTCTCGCTCAGACAATCAGCCCCAGCATTTT; CDR3aa: CASSSRSDNQPQHF
d_gene: .; v_gene: TRBV7-2; abundance: once; j_gene: TRBJ1-6; CDR3nt: TGTGCCAGCAGCCCAGGGATCCCTTTCTATTCACCCCTCCACTTT; CDR3aa: CASSPGIPFYSPLHF
d_gene: TRBD2; v_gene: TRBV4-1; abundance: .; j_gene: TRBJ2-1; CDR3nt: TGCGCCAGCAGCCAAGAGGGGACTAGCAATGAGCAGTTCTTC; CDR3aa: CASSQEGTSNEQFF
d_gene: .; v_gene: TRBV3-1/TRBV3-2; abundance: .; j_gene: TRBJ1-5; CDR3nt: TGTGCCAGCAGCCAAGATTTGGGGGGGAATGGCAATCAGCCCCAGCATTTT; CDR3aa: CASSQDLGGNGNQPQHF
d_gene: .; v_gene: TRBV15; abundance: .; j_gene: TRBJ2-1; CDR3nt: TGTGCCACCAGCAGAGATTTGGGGGGCTCCTACAATGAGCAGTTCTTC; CDR3aa: CATSRDLGGSYNEQFF
d_gene: .; v_gene: TRBV7-9; abundance: .; j_gene: TRBJ2-7; CDR3nt: TGTGCCAGCAGCTTATGGGATATTGGGGAGATCGAGCAGTACTTC; CDR3aa: CASSLWDIGEIEQYF
d_gene: .; v_gene: TRBV7-7; abundance: few; j_gene: TRBJ2-2; CDR3nt: TGTGCTAGCAGCTCCCGCCCGGGGAGCCCGGACACCGGGGAGCTGTTTTTT; CDR3aa: CASSSRPGSPDTGELFF
d_gene: .; v_gene: TRBV6-6; abundance: .; j_gene: TRBJ2-7; CDR3nt: TGTGCCGTCCTGGGGGGACAGCTCTCCTACGAGCAGTACTTC; CDR3aa: CAVLGGQLSYEQYF
d_gene: TRBD1; v_gene: TRBV9; abundance: once; j_gene: TRBJ1-6; CDR3nt: TGTGCCAGCAGCGCCAGACAGGGTAATTCACCCCTCCACTTT; CDR3aa: CASSARQGNSPLHF
d_gene: .; v_gene: TRBV14; abundance: .; j_gene: TRBJ2-6; CDR3nt: TGTGCCAGCAGCTCCAGGGTCCCGAGCTCTGGGGCCAACGTCCTGACTTTC; CDR3aa: CASSSRVPSSGANVLTF
d_gene: .; v_gene: TRBV27; abundance: .; j_gene: TRBJ2-1; CDR3nt: TGTGCCAGCAGTTCTGCCCTGCAGGTCCCCCGGCACAATGAGCAGTTCTTC; CDR3aa: CASSSALQVPRHNEQFF
d_gene: .; v_gene: TRBV12-2; abundance: .; j_gene: TRBJ1-5; CDR3nt: TGTGCAAGTCGCTTAGAAGAAACGGGACACGATCTTAGCAATCAGCCCCAGCATTTT; CDR3aa: CASRLEETGHDLSNQPQHF
d_gene: TRBD2; v_gene: TRBV7-6; abundance: .; j_gene: TRBJ2-3; CDR3nt: TGTGCCAGCAGCTCGCTTCGTGGATGGGCGGGGGACAGCACAGATACGCAGTATTTT; CDR3aa: CASSSLRGWAGDSTDTQYF
d_gene: .; v_gene: TRBV6-2/TRBV6-3; abundance: .; j_gene: TRBJ1-3; CDR3nt: TGTGCCAGCAGTTACGCGCGGAGCTCTGGAAACACCATATATTTT; CDR3aa: CASSYARSSGNTIYF
d_gene: TRBD1; v_gene: TRBV2; abundance: once; j_gene: TRBJ1-4; CDR3nt: TGTGCCAGCAGTCAACAGGGGGCGCGCGAAAAACTGTTTTTT; CDR3aa: CASSQQGAREKLFF
d_gene: .; v_gene: TRBV11-3; abundance: few; j_gene: TRBJ2-1; CDR3nt: TGTGCCAGCAGCACAGATCCCCGTGAGCAGTTCTTC; CDR3aa: CASSTDPREQFF
d_gene: .; v_gene: TRBV5-1; abundance: once; j_gene: TRBJ2-7; CDR3nt: TGCGCCAGCAGCACCCGAACGGGGACCTACGAGCAGTACTTC; CDR3aa: CASSTRTGTYEQYF
d_gene: TRBD2; v_gene: TRBV24-1; abundance: .; j_gene: TRBJ2-5; CDR3nt: TGTGCCACCAGTGATCCTAGCGGGAGGGCCCAGTACTTC; CDR3aa: CATSDPSGRAQYF
d_gene: TRBD1; v_gene: TRBV11-2; abundance: .; j_gene: TRBJ2-1; CDR3nt: TGTGCCAGCAGAGTGGCAGGGGGCAGTGAGCAGTTCTTC; CDR3aa: CASRVAGGSEQFF
d_gene: .; v_gene: TRBV28; abundance: .; j_gene: TRBJ2-7; CDR3nt: TGTGCCAGCACCCGAGAGGCAGCCTCCTACGAGCAGTACTTC; CDR3aa: CASTREAASYEQYF
d_gene: TRBD1; v_gene: TRBV4-2; abundance: once; j_gene: TRBJ1-1; CDR3nt: TGTGCCAGCAGCCAAGTCCCGGACAGGATGAACACTGAAGCTTTCTTT; CDR3aa: CASSQVPDRMNTEAFF
d_gene: TRBD1; v_gene: TRBV25-1; abundance: .; j_gene: TRBJ1-5; CDR3nt: TGTGCCAGCAGCGACAGGGGCTTAGATCAGCCCCAGCATTTT; CDR3aa: CASSDRGLDQPQHF
d_gene: .; v_gene: TRBV11-3; abundance: .; j_gene: TRBJ1-1; CDR3nt: TGTGCCAGCAGCTTAACTAACACTGAAGCTTTCTTT; CDR3aa: CASSLTNTEAFF
d_gene: .; v_gene: TRBV6-2/TRBV6-3; abundance: .; j_gene: TRBJ2-7; CDR3nt: TGTGCCAGCAGTTACTCCTATAGGGGGTACGAGCAGTACTTC; CDR3aa: CASSYSYRGYEQYF
d_gene: TRBD2; v_gene: TRBV6-5; abundance: .; j_gene: TRBJ2-7; CDR3nt: TGTGCCAGCAGTCCTGGGGAGGGGTTCTACGAGCAGTACTTC; CDR3aa: CASSPGEGFYEQYF
d_gene: .; v_gene: TRBV19; abundance: .; j_gene: TRBJ1-5; CDR3nt: TGTGCCAGTAGTACAGGTCTTAGCAATCAGCCCCAGCATTTT; CDR3aa: CASSTGLSNQPQHF
d_gene: TRBD2; v_gene: TRBV19; abundance: .; j_gene: TRBJ2-7; CDR3nt: TGTGCCAGTAGTATTGGTCGAGCGGGAGGCCTAGCCTACGAGCAGTACTTC; CDR3aa: CASSIGRAGGLAYEQYF
d_gene: TRBD1; v_gene: TRBV28; abundance: few; j_gene: TRBJ1-5; CDR3nt: TGTGCCAGCAGCCGCGGACAGGACAAGGGCATTTTGCAGCCCCAGCATTTT; CDR3aa: CASSRGQDKGILQPQHF
d_gene: .; v_gene: TRBV12-3/TRBV12-4; abundance: once; j_gene: TRBJ1-2; CDR3nt: TGTGCCAGCAGTTTATGGGGGCAGGATGGCTACACCTTC; CDR3aa: CASSLWGQDGYTF
d_gene: .; v_gene: TRBV30; abundance: .; j_gene: TRBJ2-5; CDR3nt: TGTGCCTGGAGTCCGGGGGAGGTAACTCCAGTCAGAAAGACCCAGTACTTC; CDR3aa: CAWSPGEVTPVRKTQYF